The subject of this entry is one TCR beta chain. The length of the CDR3 is 17 residues. The V segment lost 1 base and the J segment 5 bases; nucleotides outside the gene matches: 9. Germline CDR1 MNHNS, CDR2 SASEGT. This sample was taken from a study of control samples from healthy donors and cancer patients. The protocol was immunoSEQ multiplex PCR, while the TCRdb copy is restricted to in-frame clones and leaves out a portion. The sample includes under 450,000 clones, 90% of them seen just once. The chain is built from TRBV6-1 and TRBJ1-1; 11 positions match TRBD1. The receptor was isolated from a man between 35 and 55 years old with head and neck cancer. The sequencing input was PBMCs. The CDR3, as DNA: TGTGCCAGCAGTGAAGTATTGTTGGGACAGGGGGGTACTGAAGCTTTCTTT. This gives the protein CASSEVLLGQGGTEAFF.